Below are 7 T cell receptor beta chains sequenced from a single sample in a study of blood T cell repertoires in COVID-19. Produced via immunoSEQ multiplex PCR; TCRdb's table is partial and in-frame only. Of hundreds of thousands of clones listed, 90% are singletons. The sequenced material came from PBMCs or T cells enriched from blood (not recorded which). These receptors were collected from a man in his 60s who had recovered from COVID-19.

The CDR3 nucleotides are TGCGCCAGCAGCCCTGTAGGGGGCACTGAAGCTTTCTTT. Translation gives CASSPVGGTEAFF. The V call is TRBV4-3, the J call TRBJ1-1; maybe TRBD1 (6 bases). The CDR3 runs to 13 residues. The germline V and J ends were trimmed by 4 bases and 4 bases, with 10 bases remaining between them. Germline V gene lookup returns CDR1 LGHNA and CDR2 YSLEER.

J is TRBJ1-2 and V is TRBV5-1; D uncertain. Germline lookup yields CDR1 SGHRS and CDR2 YFSETQ. V shed 2 bases and J shed 4 bases, with 12 bases lying between them. The CDR3 sequence is 14 residues long. CDR3 in amino acids: CASSFRAGGYGYTF. CDR3 DNA sequence: TGCGCCAGCAGCTTTAGGGCGGGCGGCTATGGCTACACCTTC.

The V gene is TRBV7-6, the J gene TRBJ2-7, with 7 nucleotides matching TRBD2. In germline, CDR1 is SGHVS, CDR2 FNYEAQ. The CDR3 spans 16 residues. Trimming cost V 2 bases and J 2 bases; bases outside gene matches: 9. The CDR3 DNA is TGTGCCAGCAGCTTATTTTTTAGCGGGCCGGCCTACGAGCAGTACTTC. Encoded protein: CASSLFFSGPAYEQYF.

The sample holds one count of this clone. The rearrangement links TRBV9 to TRBJ2-5; TRBD2 matches at 7 bases. CDR3 length: 15 residues. The germline CDR1 and CDR2 sequences are SGDLS and YYNGEE. V was clipped by 7 bases and J by 1 base; unmatched bases: 10. CDR3 amino acids: CASGVGSGVQETQYF. DNA of the CDR3: TGTGCCAGCGGGGTGGGGAGCGGGGTCCAAGAGACCCAGTACTTC.

This clone was detected only a few times. The chain employs TRBV7-9 and TRBJ2-1, with D possibly being TRBD1 (6 bases). This CDR3 has 14 residues. Germline V gene data show CDR1 as SEHNR and CDR2 as FQNEAQ (reference sequence). Trimming cost V 5 bases and J 6 bases, with 14 bases left between them. The CDR3 reads CASSPGLQGNEQFF. CDR3 DNA: TGTGCCAGCAGCCCCGGGCTACAGGGCAATGAGCAGTTCTTC.

This chain uses TRBV6-2 or TRBV6-3 with TRBJ2-7, with TRBD1 matching 10 bases. CDR1 and CDR2 from the germline V gene are MNHEY and SVGEGT. This CDR3 is built from 16 residues. With 6 bases clipped from V and 2 bases from J, the junction kept 10 bases outside the gene matches. CDR3 in DNA: TGTGCCAGCAGCCCACTAGGGGACAGGGGTCCCTACGAGCAGTACTTC. It encodes CASSPLGDRGPYEQYF.

The chain couples TRBV28 to TRBJ1-6, with TRBD1 matching 8 bases. The CDR3 is made up of 15 amino acids. Looked up from germline, CDR1 is MDHEN and CDR2 is SYDVKM. V was pared by 5 bases and J by 8 bases, with 8 bases of the junction left unmatched. Here the CDR3 DNA reads TGTGCCAGCAGTCAAGGGGACAGGTTGTATTCACCCCTCCACTTT. This translates into CASSQGDRLYSPLHF.